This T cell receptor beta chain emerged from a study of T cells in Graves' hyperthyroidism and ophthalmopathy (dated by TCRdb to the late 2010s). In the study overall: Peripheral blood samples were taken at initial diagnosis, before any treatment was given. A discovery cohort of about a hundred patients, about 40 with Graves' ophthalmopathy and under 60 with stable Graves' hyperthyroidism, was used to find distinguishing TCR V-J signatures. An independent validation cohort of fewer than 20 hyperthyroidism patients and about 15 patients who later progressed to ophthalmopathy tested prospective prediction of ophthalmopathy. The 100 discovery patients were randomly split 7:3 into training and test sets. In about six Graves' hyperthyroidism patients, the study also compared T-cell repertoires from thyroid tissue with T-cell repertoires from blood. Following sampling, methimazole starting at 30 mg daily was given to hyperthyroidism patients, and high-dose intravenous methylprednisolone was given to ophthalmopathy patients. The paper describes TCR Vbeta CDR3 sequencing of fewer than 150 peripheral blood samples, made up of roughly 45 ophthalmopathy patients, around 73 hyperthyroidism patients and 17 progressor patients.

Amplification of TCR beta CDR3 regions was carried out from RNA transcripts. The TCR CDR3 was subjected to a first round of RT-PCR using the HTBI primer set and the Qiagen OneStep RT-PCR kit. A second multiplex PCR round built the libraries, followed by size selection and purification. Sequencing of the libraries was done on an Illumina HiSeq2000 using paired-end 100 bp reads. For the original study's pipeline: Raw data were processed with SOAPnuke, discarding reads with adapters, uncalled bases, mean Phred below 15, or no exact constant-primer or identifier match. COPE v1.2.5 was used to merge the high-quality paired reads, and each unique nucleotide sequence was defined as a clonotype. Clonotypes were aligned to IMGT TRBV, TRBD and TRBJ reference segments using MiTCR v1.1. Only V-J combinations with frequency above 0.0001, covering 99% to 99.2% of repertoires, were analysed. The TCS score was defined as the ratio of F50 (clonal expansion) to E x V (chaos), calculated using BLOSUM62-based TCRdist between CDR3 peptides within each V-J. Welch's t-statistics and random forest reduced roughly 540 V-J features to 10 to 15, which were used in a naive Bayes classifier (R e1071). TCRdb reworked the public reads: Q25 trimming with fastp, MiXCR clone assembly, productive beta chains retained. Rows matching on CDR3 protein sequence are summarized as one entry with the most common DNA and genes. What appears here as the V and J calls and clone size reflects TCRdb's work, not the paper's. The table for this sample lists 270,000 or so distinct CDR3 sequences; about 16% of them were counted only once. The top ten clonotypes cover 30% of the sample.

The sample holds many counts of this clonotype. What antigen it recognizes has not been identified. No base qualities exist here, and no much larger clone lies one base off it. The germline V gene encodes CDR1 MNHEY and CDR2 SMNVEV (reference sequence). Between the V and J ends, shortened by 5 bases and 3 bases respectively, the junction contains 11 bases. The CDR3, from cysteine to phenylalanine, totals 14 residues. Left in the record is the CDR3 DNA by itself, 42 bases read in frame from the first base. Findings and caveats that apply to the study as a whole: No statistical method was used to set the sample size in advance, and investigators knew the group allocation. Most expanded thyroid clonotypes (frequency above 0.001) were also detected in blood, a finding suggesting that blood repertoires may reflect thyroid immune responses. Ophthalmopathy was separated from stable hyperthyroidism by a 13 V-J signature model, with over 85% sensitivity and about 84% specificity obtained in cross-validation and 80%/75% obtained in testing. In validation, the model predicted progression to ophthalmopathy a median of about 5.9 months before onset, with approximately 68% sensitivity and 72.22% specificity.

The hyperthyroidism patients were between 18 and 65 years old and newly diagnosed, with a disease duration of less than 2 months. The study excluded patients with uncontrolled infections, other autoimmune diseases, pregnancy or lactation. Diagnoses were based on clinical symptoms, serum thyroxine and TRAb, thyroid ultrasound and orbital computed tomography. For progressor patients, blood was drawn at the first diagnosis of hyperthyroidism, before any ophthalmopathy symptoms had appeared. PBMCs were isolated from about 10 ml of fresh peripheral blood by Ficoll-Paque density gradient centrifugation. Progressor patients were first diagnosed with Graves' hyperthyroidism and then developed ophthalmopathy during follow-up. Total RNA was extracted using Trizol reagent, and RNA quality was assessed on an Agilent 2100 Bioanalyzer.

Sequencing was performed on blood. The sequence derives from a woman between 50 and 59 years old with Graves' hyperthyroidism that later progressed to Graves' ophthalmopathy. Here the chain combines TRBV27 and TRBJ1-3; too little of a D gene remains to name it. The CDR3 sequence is CASSPWTGGNTIYF. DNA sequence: TGTGCCAGCAGTCCGTGGACGGGTGGAAACACCATATATTTT.